This TCR beta chain was profiled in a study of T-cell memory formation after mild COVID-19. CDR3 length: 13 residues. The V gene lost 4 bases and the J gene lost 1 base, with 8 bases spanning the gap. Germline CDR1 SQVTM, CDR2 ANQGSEA. This clonotype showed up just a few times. Each CDR3 protein is one row after TCRdb ran MiXCR on the 5' RACE reads. Of roughly 580,000 distinct CDR3 sequences listed, about a sixth are singletons. V and J are TRBV29-1 and TRBJ2-1; D uncertain. The receptor was derived from an adult woman who had mild COVID-19 (a few samples of this study predate the infection). Cell type and time point are not known. Material: PBMCs or a T cell subset sorted from them (not recorded which). The CDR3 reads CSVGKYSYNEQFF. For the CDR3, the DNA is TGCAGCGTTGGGAAGTATTCCTACAATGAGCAGTTCTTC.